The 9 T cell receptor beta chains given below trace back to one sample, sequenced in a study of blood T cell repertoires in COVID-19. Profiling relied on immunoSEQ multiplex PCR, and the TCRdb table lists in-frame clones only, not all of them. Among around 280,000 clones listed, over 80% were seen once. The sequencing sample was made of peripheral blood. The receptors were sampled from a woman between 50 and 59 years old with active or convalescent COVID-19.

The V gene is TRBV5-4, the J gene TRBJ1-2; D may be TRBD1 (5 bases). V lost 1 base and J 1 base, leaving 11 bases between the germline ends. The CDR3 runs 15 residues. Germline CDR1 SGHNT, CDR2 YYREEE (reference sequence). The CDR3 DNA is TGTGCCAGCAGCTTGATCGGGGGTGGTAACTATGGCTACACCTTC. It encodes CASSLIGGGNYGYTF.

Remarks on this clone: This CDR3 is also generated by other DNA sequences in the sample. The CDR3 reads CASSGGEDTQYF. CDR3 bases: TGTGCCAGCAGTGGGGGGGAGGATACGCAGTATTTT. The chain joins TRBV28 to TRBJ2-3; 7 bases are shared with TRBD2. Germline trimming cut 5 bases from V and 6 bases from J; bases unmatched to any gene: 2. The CDR3 has 12 amino acids. CDR1 MDHEN and CDR2 SYDVKM come from the germline V gene.

The J gene is TRBJ2-1, the V gene TRBV2; D possibly corresponds to TRBD2 (5 bases). V was trimmed by 2 bases and J by 4 bases, leaving 18 bases between them. Germline-derived CDR1 and CDR2 are SNHLY and FYNNEI. CDR3 length: 17 residues. The CDR3 here is CASSELSAVARYNEQFF. The CDR3 DNA is TGTGCCAGCAGTGAACTCTCGGCGGTAGCGAGATACAATGAGCAGTTCTTC.

A few counts support this clone. This chain joins TRBV5-5 and TRBJ1-1, with TRBD1 matching over 8 bases. The CDR3 covers 15 residues. J was trimmed by 0 bases and V by 3 bases; bases with no gene match: 4. The germline CDR1 and CDR2 sequences are SGHKS and YYEKEE (reference sequence). DNA of the CDR3: TGTGCCAGCAGCTGGCGGACAGGGATGAACACTGAAGCTTTCTTT. Amino acids: CASSWRTGMNTEAFF.

V is TRBV29-1 and J is TRBJ2-7; a possible D gene is TRBD2 (6 bases). The germline CDR1 and CDR2 sequences are SQVTM and ANQGSEA. The V end was cut by 2 bases, the J end by 3 bases, with 14 bases between. The length of the CDR3 is 14 residues. The CDR3 DNA is TGCAGCGTTGAATCGGATAGCGGATACTACGAGCAGTACTTC. It codes for CSVESDSGYYEQYF.

The CDR3 DNA follows: TGTGCCAGCTCACAGACTATGAACACTGAAGCTTTCTTT. It is translated as CASSQTMNTEAFF. The chain joins TRBV18 to TRBJ1-1; D remains ambiguous. Germline V gene lookup returns CDR1 KGHSH and CDR2 LQKENI. The length of the CDR3 is 13 residues. V was shortened by 4 bases and J by 0 bases, with 6 bases between the two germline ends.

This chain links TRBV2 with TRBJ1-1; D remains ambiguous. The CDR3 has 13 amino acids. Trimming pared 7 bases from V and 1 base from J, leaving 10 bases between. Looked up from germline, CDR1 is SNHLY and CDR2 is FYNNEI. CDR3 sequence reads: CASMLTPNTEAFF. In nucleotides, the CDR3 is TGTGCCAGCATGCTGACACCGAACACTGAAGCTTTCTTT. Combining the CDR3 with reference TRBV2 and TRBJ1-1 gives the whole variable domain EPEVTQTPSHQVTQMGQEVILRCVPISNHLYFYWYRQILGQKVEFLVSFYNNEISEKSEIFDDQFSVERPDGSNFTLKIRSTKLEDSAMYFCASMLTPNTEAFFGQGTRLTVV.

The CDR3 here is CASATGQGGNEQFF. The CDR3 DNA reads TGTGCCAGCGCCACGGGACAGGGAGGGAATGAGCAGTTCTTC. This chain connects TRBV2 to TRBJ2-1; 9 nucleotides align to TRBD1. Germline lookup yields CDR1 SNHLY and CDR2 FYNNEI. This CDR3 contains 14 residues. With 8 bases clipped from V and 7 bases from J, the junction kept 9 bases outside the gene matches.

The chain recombines TRBV29-1 with TRBJ2-5; D ambiguous. V lost 7 bases, J lost 7 bases, and 13 bases lay in between. The germline V gene has CDR1 SQVTM and CDR2 ANQGSEA. The CDR3 spans 11 residues. The CDR3 nucleotides read TGCAGCGGAGGATTAATCGGGACCCAGTACTTC. Translating gives CSGGLIGTQYF.